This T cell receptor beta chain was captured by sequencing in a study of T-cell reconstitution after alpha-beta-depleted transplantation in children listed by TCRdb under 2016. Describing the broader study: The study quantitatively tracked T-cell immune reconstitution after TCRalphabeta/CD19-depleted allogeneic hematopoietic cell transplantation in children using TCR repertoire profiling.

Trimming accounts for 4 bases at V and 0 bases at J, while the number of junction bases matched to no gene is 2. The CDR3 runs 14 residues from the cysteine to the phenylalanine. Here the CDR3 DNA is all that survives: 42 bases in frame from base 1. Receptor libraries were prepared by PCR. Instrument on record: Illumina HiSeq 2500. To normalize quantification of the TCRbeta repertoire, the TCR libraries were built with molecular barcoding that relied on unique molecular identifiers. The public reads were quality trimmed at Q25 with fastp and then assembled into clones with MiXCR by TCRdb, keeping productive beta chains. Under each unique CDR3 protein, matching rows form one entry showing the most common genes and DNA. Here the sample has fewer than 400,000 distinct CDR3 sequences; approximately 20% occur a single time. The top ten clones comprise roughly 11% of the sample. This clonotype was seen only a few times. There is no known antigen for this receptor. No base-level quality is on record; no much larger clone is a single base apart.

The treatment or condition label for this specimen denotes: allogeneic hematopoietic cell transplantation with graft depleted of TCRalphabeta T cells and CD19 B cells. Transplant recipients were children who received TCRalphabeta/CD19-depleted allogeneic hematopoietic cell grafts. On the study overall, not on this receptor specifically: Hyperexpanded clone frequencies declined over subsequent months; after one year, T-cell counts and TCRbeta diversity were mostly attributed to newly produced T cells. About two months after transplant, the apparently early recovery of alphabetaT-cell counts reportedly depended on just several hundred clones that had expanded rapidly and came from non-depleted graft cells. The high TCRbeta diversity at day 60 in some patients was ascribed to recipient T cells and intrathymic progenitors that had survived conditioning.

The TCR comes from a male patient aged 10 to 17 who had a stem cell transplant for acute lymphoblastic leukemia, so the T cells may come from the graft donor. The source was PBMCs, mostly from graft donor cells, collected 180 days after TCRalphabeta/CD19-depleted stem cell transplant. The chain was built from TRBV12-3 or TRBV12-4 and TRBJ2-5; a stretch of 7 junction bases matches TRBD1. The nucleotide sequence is TGTGCCAGCAGTTCGACAGGGCACCAAGAGACCCAGTACTTC. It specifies CASSSTGHQETQYF.